The clone carrying this T cell receptor beta chain showed up just once. What it recognizes is unknown. Germline values: CDR1 SNHLY, CDR2 FYNNEI. The CDR3 is 13 amino acids. V lost 2 bases to trimming and J lost 7 bases; unmatched junction nucleotides: 3. Primed by a sample-barcoded 5' primer and a J-beta primer mix, a second PCR proceeded for 7 to 11 cycles. Tags on each cDNA molecule came from a template-switch adaptor with 12 random nucleotides. From each sample, at least 2.5 million paired-end reads containing CDR3 were obtained. TCRdb called the 5' RACE reads again in MiXCR, with one record for every CDR3 protein. The sample lists 800,000 to 1,000,000 distinct CDR3 sequences, around 48% occurring once. The data were taken from a study of blood T cells in healthy people across ages. General study findings and limits: Aged donors had fewer naive CD4+ cells and lower diversity than long-lived donors. Significant beta diversity loss was already apparent by age roughly 44, declining roughly linearly.

This TCR derives from a young man in good health. This chain connects TRBV2 to TRBJ1-1; TRBD1 matches at 8 bases. Sequencing input: blood. The CDR3, as DNA: TGTGCCAGCAGTGAACAGGGGGCGGGTGAAGCTTTCTTT. Protein sequence: CASSEQGAGEAFF.